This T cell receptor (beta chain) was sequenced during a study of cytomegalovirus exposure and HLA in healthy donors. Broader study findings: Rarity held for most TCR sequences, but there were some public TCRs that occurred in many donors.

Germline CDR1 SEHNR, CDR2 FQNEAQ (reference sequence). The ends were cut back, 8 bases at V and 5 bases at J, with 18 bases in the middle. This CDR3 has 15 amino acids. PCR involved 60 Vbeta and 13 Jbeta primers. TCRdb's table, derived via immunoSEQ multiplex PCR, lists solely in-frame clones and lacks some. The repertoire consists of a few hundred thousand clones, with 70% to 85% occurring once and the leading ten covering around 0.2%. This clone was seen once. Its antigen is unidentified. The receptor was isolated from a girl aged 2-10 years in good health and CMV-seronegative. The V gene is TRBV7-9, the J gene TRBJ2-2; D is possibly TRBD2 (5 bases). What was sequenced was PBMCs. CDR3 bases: TGTGCCAGCTTTGAGGAGGCTAGCCGTACCGGGGAGCTGTTTTTT. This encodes CASFEEASRTGELFF.